Below, 9 T cell receptor beta chains from the same sample are listed, as sequenced in a study of blood T cell repertoires in COVID-19. Measured with immunoSEQ multiplex PCR; TCRdb has only the in-frame clones, and not every one. The sample yields roughly 140,000 clones, about 79% seen once. Material for sequencing was peripheral blood. All receptors derive from a woman in her forties or fifties in a cohort sampled during active or convalescent COVID-19.

The V and J genes are TRBV4-3 and TRBJ1-3; D is unresolved. V lost 1 base, J lost 4 bases, and 11 bases lay in between. The CDR3 extends over 15 amino acids. Germline lookup yields CDR1 LGHNA and CDR2 YSLEER. CDR3 amino acids: CASSQGRFGGNTIYF. In nucleotides, the CDR3 is TGCGCCAGCAGCCAAGGTCGCTTCGGGGGAAACACCATATATTTT.

The gene calls are TRBV28 and TRBJ2-5; 8 nucleotides line up with TRBD2. Unmatched junction bases numbered 12, after V lost 6 bases and J lost 3 bases. Germline V lookup: CDR1 MDHEN, CDR2 SYDVKM. The CDR3 covers 16 residues. CDR3 sequence: CASSPGVAGGKETQYF. CDR3 nucleotides: TGTGCCAGCAGCCCCGGGGTTGCGGGGGGAAAAGAGACCCAGTACTTC.

The chain has TRBV2 and TRBJ2-2; D unclear. Deletions cut 7 bases from V and 7 bases from J, with 7 bases between. Germline lookup yields CDR1 SNHLY and CDR2 FYNNEI. The CDR3 is made up of 11 amino acids. The CDR3, as DNA: TGTGCCAGCAAACAAGACGGGGAGCTGTTTTTT. Residues: CASKQDGELFF.

In its sample, this clone was seen once. The V and J genes are TRBV23-1 and TRBJ2-4; TRBD1 agrees at 9 bases. TRBV23-1 is treated as an ORF (open reading frame) with a function not yet certain. The CDR3 is made up of 18 amino acids. Losses at the gene ends were 7 bases for V and 1 base for J; bases not matched to a gene: 14. CDR3 protein: CASKTDRDRVRAKNIQYF. The CDR3 DNA is TGCGCCAGCAAAACAGACCGGGACAGGGTAAGGGCCAAAAACATTCAGTACTTC.

The chain couples TRBV6-1 to TRBJ1-4, with 7 positions matching TRBD1. Germline V gene data show CDR1 as MNHNS and CDR2 as SASEGT. The CDR3 extends over 16 amino acids. Trimming removed 3 bases from V and 4 bases from J; junction bases left unmatched: 8. This CDR3 reads CASSDHETGRNEKLFF. CDR3 nucleotides: TGTGCCAGCAGTGACCATGAGACAGGGCGTAATGAAAAACTGTTTTTT.

This clone was detected once. This rearrangement joins TRBV7-2 to TRBJ2-3; TRBD2 agrees at 7 bases. V shed 6 bases, J shed 6 bases, and the junction held 0 bases outside the gene matches. This CDR3 is 11 amino acids long. The V gene's germline CDR1 is SGHTA and CDR2 FQGNSA. The CDR3 protein is CASRGGDTQYF. CDR3 nucleotide sequence: TGTGCCAGCAGGGGAGGGGATACGCAGTATTTT. The full variable domain, rest sourced from reference TRBV7-2 and TRBJ2-3, is GAGVSQSPSNKVTEKGKDVELRCDPISGHTALYWYRQSLGQGLEFLIYFQGNSAPDKSGLPSDRFSAERTGGSVSTLTIQRTQQEDSAVYLCASRGGDTQYFGPGTRLTVL.

The J gene is TRBJ2-7, the V gene TRBV30; no clear D. There are 14 residues in the CDR3. Germline V gene sequence: CDR1 GTSNPN, CDR2 SVGIG (reference sequence). Trimming pared 0 bases from V and 3 bases from J, leaving 12 bases between. CDR3 nucleotide sequence: TGTGCCTGGAGTGTGCCAGGCCATAACTACGAGCAGTACTTC. Protein product: CAWSVPGHNYEQYF.

This clone was counted between two and nine times. The sample has other DNA sequences that encode this CDR3 too. The chain links TRBV7-3 to TRBJ1-2, with 8 bases fitting TRBD1. This CDR3 contains 15 residues. Germline V gene sequence: CDR1 SGHTA, CDR2 FQGTGA. V lost 0 bases, J lost 4 bases, and 4 bases stayed unmatched. As DNA, the CDR3 is TGTGCCAGCAGCTTAACGGGCACAGGGGGCTATGGCTACACCTTC. It encodes CASSLTGTGGYGYTF.

The J gene is TRBJ2-7, the V gene TRBV10-3; TRBD1 matches 7 bases. The J segment lost 2 bases and the V segment lost 6 bases, leaving 4 bases of the junction unmatched. CDR1 is ENHRY and CDR2 is SYGVKD in the germline V gene. The CDR3 totals 13 residues. CDR3 amino acids: CAISGTATYEQYF. CDR3 nucleotide sequence: TGTGCCATCAGCGGGACAGCTACCTACGAGCAGTACTTC.